The present T cell receptor (beta chain) was sequenced within a study of identifying expanded T cells in peripheral blood. Germline V gene lookup returns CDR1 SGHTA and CDR2 FQGNSA. The V segment lost 0 bases and the J segment 4 bases; nucleotides outside the gene matches: 11. The CDR3 is 18 residues long. In regard to this clone: As yet, its antigen is unknown.

Assay used: immunoSEQ multiplex PCR; TCRdb lists only in-frame clones, some missing. The table lists some 120,000 clones, approximately 80% of them singletons. Notes on the study in general: Differentially abundant clones: about 1.2 between replicates, roughly 16 at roughly 15 days, 19 to 20 at four.

During the collection period, no donor immune events like infections were recorded. The chain carries TRBV7-2 and TRBJ2-3; 9 positions match TRBD2. The specimen sequenced was blood. The source of this sequence is a person aged 18 to 75 in good health. The CDR3 region has the DNA TGTGCCAGCAGCTTAGCGGGGGTGGCTAGCGGGGATGCAGATACGCAGTATTTT. Amino acid sequence: CASSLAGVASGDADTQYF.